A single sample gave rise to the 9 T cell receptor beta chains below, sequenced in a study of Ad26.COV2.S vaccination and SARS-CoV-2 variants. The sample's treatment: about 20 received Ad26.COV2.S at low or high dose, single or two shots; roughly five received placebo; per-sample allocation not given. It was on day 63 after the first vaccine or placebo injection that samples were taken. Clones were sequenced by immunoSEQ multiplex PCR, and TCRdb holds only the in-frame ones, with some missing. Here the sample spans some 420,000 clones, roughly 88% being singletons. The sequenced sample was peripheral blood, obtained in a trial of Ad26.COV2.S vaccine versus placebo. The receptors were sampled from a person aged 18-65 years who received the Ad26.COV2.S COVID-19 vaccine or a placebo.

This chain connects TRBV18 to TRBJ2-3; D is perhaps TRBD2 (6 bases). The CDR3 is 14 residues long. Germline V gene lookup returns CDR1 KGHSH and CDR2 LQKENI. Trimming removed 6 bases at V and 0 bases at J, with 10 bases between. CDR3 DNA: TGTGCCAGCTCCCGGGAGAGGAGCACAGATACGCAGTATTTT. It codes for CASSRERSTDTQYF.

This chain uses TRBV29-1 with TRBJ2-7; D call uncertain. Germline V lookup: CDR1 SQVTM, CDR2 ANQGSEA. This CDR3 spans 11 amino acids. V gave up 3 bases and J gave up 7 bases, with 10 bases separating them. The CDR3 DNA is TGCAGCGTTGAGGTTGTACGGGAGCAGTACTTC. Translating gives CSVEVVREQYF.

The chain employs TRBV6-1 and TRBJ2-3; 9 positions match TRBD2. CDR1 MNHNS and CDR2 SASEGT come from the germline V gene. With V trimmed by 2 bases and J by 3 bases, 9 bases remained unmatched. The CDR3 consists of 17 residues. DNA of the CDR3: TGTGCCAGCAGTGAACCAGCGGGGGGTTTCGAGACAGATACGCAGTATTTT. Encoded protein: CASSEPAGGFETDTQYF.

V is TRBV5-5 and J is TRBJ2-7; perhaps TRBD1 as D (6 bases). CDR3 length: 15 residues. Germline values: CDR1 SGHKS, CDR2 YYEKEE (reference sequence). Trimming removed 3 bases at V and 0 bases at J, with 13 bases between. CDR3 nucleotide sequence: TGTGCCAGCAGCTGGGAACAGGACAGCTCCTACGAGCAGTACTTC. Its protein product is CASSWEQDSSYEQYF.

A word on this clone: Other DNA sequences in this sample translate to the same CDR3. The rearrangement uses TRBV10-3 and TRBJ1-1; D perhaps matches TRBD1 (5 bases). Trimming cost V 6 bases and J 1 base, with 9 bases left between them. The CDR3 has 13 amino acids. The V gene's germline CDR1 is ENHRY and CDR2 SYGVKD. In DNA form, the CDR3 reads TGTGCCATCAGCCCCCAGGGGAACACTGAAGCTTTCTTT. The encoded protein is CAISPQGNTEAFF.

The J gene is TRBJ1-1, the V gene TRBV5-1, with TRBD1 matching over 7 bases. V was clipped by 4 bases and J by 3 bases; unmatched bases: 9. CDR3 length: 15 amino acids. The germline V gene encodes CDR1 SGHRS and CDR2 YFSETQ. The CDR3 coding sequence is TGCGCCAGCAGCCCCCGACAGGGAGTAGACACTGAAGCTTTCTTT. Translating gives CASSPRQGVDTEAFF.

V gene TRBV6-6 combines with J gene TRBJ2-7; 7 bases match TRBD1. The CDR3 length is 14 residues. V was clipped by 5 bases and J by 3 bases; unmatched bases: 7. Germline CDR1 and CDR2: MNHNY and SVGAGI (reference sequence). Here the CDR3 reads CASSTGTVLYEQYF. The DNA for the CDR3 is TGTGCCAGCAGTACAGGGACAGTCCTCTACGAGCAGTACTTC.

The chain uses TRBV7-6 and TRBJ2-7; the match to TRBD1 covers 7 bases. V trimming: 7 bases; J trimming: 6 bases; junction bases outside the gene matches: 9. The CDR3 runs 13 residues. Per the germline V gene, CDR1 is SGHVS and CDR2 is FNYEAQ. The CDR3, as DNA: TGTGCCAGCAACGAATACAGGGGCTCCGAGCAGTACTTC. This sequence encodes CASNEYRGSEQYF. Looking up the rest from reference TRBV7-6 and TRBJ2-7 gives the full variable domain: GAGVSQSPRYKVTKRGQDVALRCDPISGHVSLYWYRQALGQGPEFLTYFNYEAQQDKSGLPNDRFSAERPEGSISTLTIQRTEQRDSAMYRCASNEYRGSEQYFGPGTRLTVT.

The chain uses TRBV7-9 and TRBJ1-6; TRBD1 might be the D (5 bases). Germline V lookup: CDR1 SEHNR, CDR2 FQNEAQ (reference sequence). V was clipped by 5 bases and J by 8 bases, with 22 bases between them. The CDR3 consists of 17 residues. CDR3 protein: CASSKWGSNRADSPLHF. The DNA for the CDR3 is TGTGCCAGCAGCAAATGGGGCAGCAATCGTGCTGATTCACCCCTCCACTTT.